Listed below are T cell receptor beta chains from one sample, sequenced in a study of cytomegalovirus exposure and HLA in healthy donors. Sequencing was performed with immunoSEQ multiplex PCR; in TCRdb, only in-frame clones are kept and a portion is missing. The data contain 95,000 to 110,000 clones, roughly three quarters of them singletons. The sequencing input was PBMCs. These receptor sequences come from a woman aged 40-49 years in good health and CMV-seronegative. The CDR3 runs from the conserved cysteine through the conserved F or W. The D gene is left open where the match is weak. Size is stated for part of the rows, as once, few or many counts, or as a class when the clone is expanded.

>TRBJ2-5|.|TRBV5-1|.|15
TGCGCCAGCAGCTTATGGGACACCGACCAAGAGACCCAGTACTTC
CASSLWDTDQETQYF
>TRBJ2-7|.|TRBV19|TRBD2|19
TGTGCCAGTAGTATGCCCTTTGAGTTAGCGGGACCACCCTCCTACGAGCAGTACTTC
CASSMPFELAGPPSYEQYF
>TRBJ1-1|.|TRBV5-1|.|16
TGCGCCAGCAGCTTGGATGGGGGGCGGGGGGGCACTGAAGCTTTCTTT
CASSLDGGRGGTEAFF
>TRBJ2-1|few|TRBV4-2|TRBD2|16
TGTGCCAGCAGCCAAGATTCGGAGGGAGGGTACAATGAGCAGTTCTTC
CASSQDSEGGYNEQFF
>TRBJ1-1|.|TRBV6-4|TRBD1|13
TGTGCCAGCCGACAGGGCCTGAACACTGAAGCTTTCTTT
CASRQGLNTEAFF
>TRBJ2-1|.|TRBV4-3|TRBD2|17
TGCGCCAGCAGCCCGGGGACTAGCGTTTGGTCCTACAATGAGCAGTTCTTC
CASSPGTSVWSYNEQFF
>TRBJ2-1|.|TRBV7-9|.|12
TGTGCCAGCAGATTAGCGGCAAATGAGCAGTTCTTC
CASRLAANEQFF
>TRBJ1-1|.|TRBV7-9|TRBD1|14
TGTGCCAGCAGCTTAACAGGGGTCAGCACTGAAGCTTTCTTT
CASSLTGVSTEAFF
>TRBJ2-5|.|TRBV30|.|15
TGTGCCTGGAGTGTAGGAGGGCTCATCGGGCAGACCCAGTACTTC
CAWSVGGLIGQTQYF
>TRBJ1-2|.|TRBV4-3|.|16
TGCGCCAGCAGCCAAGATAACGCTTCGGGTGGATATGGCTACACCTTC
CASSQDNASGGYGYTF
>TRBJ2-1|.|TRBV28|TRBD1|15
TGTGCCAGCAGCAATGACAGGGAAGGACGCAATGAGCAGTTCTTC
CASSNDREGRNEQFF
>TRBJ1-2|once|TRBV6-5|TRBD1|16
TGTGCCAGCAGTTTTCACCGGGACAGGGGTTTGGGAGGCTACACCTTC
CASSFHRDRGLGGYTF
>TRBJ1-3|.|TRBV18|.|14
TGTGCCAGCTCACCACAATATTCTGGAAACACCATATATTTT
CASSPQYSGNTIYF
>TRBJ1-1|once|TRBV6-1|.|13
TGTGCCAGCAGTCTGGGGCACTTGGGTGAAGCTTTCTTT
CASSLGHLGEAFF
>TRBJ2-1|.|TRBV7-2|.|13
TGTGCCAGCAGCCCTGAGTCTGTCAATGAGCAGTTCTTC
CASSPESVNEQFF
>TRBJ2-1|.|TRBV6-4|TRBD2|16
TGTGCCAGCAGTGCATCCGGGACTAGCGGCAGCAATGAGCAGTTCTTC
CASSASGTSGSNEQFF
>TRBJ2-1|.|TRBV7-2|.|17
TGTGCCAGCAGCTTAGCCCCCCTAGCCCGTTCCTACAATGAGCAGTTCTTC
CASSLAPLARSYNEQFF
>TRBJ2-1|once|TRBV28|.|21
TGTGCCAGCAGTTTACTCATGCGGGGAGCACTAGAAAGGTACACACACAATGAGCAGTTCTTC
CASSLLMRGALERYTHNEQFF
>TRBJ2-3|.|TRBV19|TRBD2|15
TGTGCCAGTAGTGTTACCGGGACTAGCGGGAATACGCAGTATTTT
CASSVTGTSGNTQYF
>TRBJ2-1|few|TRBV7-2|TRBD2|18
TGTGCCAGCAGCTTAGGCCCCCGTGGACTAGCGGGTTACAATGAGCAGTTCTTC
CASSLGPRGLAGYNEQFF
>TRBJ2-7|.|TRBV6-5|.|14
TGTGCCAGCAGTCTACAGGTTGGGGCCTACGAGCAGTACTTC
CASSLQVGAYEQYF
>TRBJ2-1|.|TRBV9|TRBD2|15
TGTGCCAGCAGCGTTACTAGCGGATCCTACAATGAGCAGTTCTTC
CASSVTSGSYNEQFF
>TRBJ1-5|.|TRBV28|.|15
TGTGCCAGCACCCCTTTAAAGGGGAGCAATCAGCCCCAGCATTTT
CASTPLKGSNQPQHF
>TRBJ2-1|.|TRBV19|TRBD1|15
TGTGCCAGTAGTATACTAGGACAGGCATACAATGAGCAGTTCTTC
CASSILGQAYNEQFF
>TRBJ2-7|.|TRBV13|.|14
TGTGCCAGCACACCACGAGGATTGAGATACGAGCAGTACTTC
CASTPRGLRYEQYF
>TRBJ2-7|.|TRBV7-2|TRBD1|12
TGTGCCAGCAGCTTCTCCCGGGACAGGGGGTACTTC
CASSFSRDRGYF
>TRBJ1-2|.|TRBV6-1|TRBD1|14
TGTGCCAGTCATACAGGGGGCTTGGCGAATGGCTACACCTTC
CASHTGGLANGYTF
>TRBJ2-7|.|TRBV2|.|14
TGTGCCAGCAGTGAAGTCGGAGGATCCTACGAGCAGTACTTC
CASSEVGGSYEQYF
>TRBJ2-2|.|TRBV11-2|TRBD1|17
TGTGCCAGCAGCTCGGGACAGACATTAACCAACACCGGGGAGCTGTTTTTT
CASSSGQTLTNTGELFF
>TRBJ2-1|few|TRBV4-1|TRBD2|17
TGCGCCAGCAGCCGAGCCGGACTAGTGGCACTTGGGAATGAGCAGTTCTTC
CASSRAGLVALGNEQFF
>TRBJ1-4|.|TRBV7-9|.|14
TGTGCCAGCAGCCGCGGGACGGTGAATGAAAAACTGTTTTTT
CASSRGTVNEKLFF